The count of the clone carrying this TCR beta chain is one. The three twin pairs were reared together, likely meeting the same infections. The CDR3 spans 15 residues. The ends lost 6 bases at V and 8 bases at J; junction bases unmatched: 13. The germline V gene has CDR1 LNHDA and CDR2 SQIVND (reference sequence). The record originates from a study of identical twins' blood T cells. MiXCR, applied by TCRdb to the 5' RACE reads, yields one record per CDR3 protein. This table has 300,000 to 450,000 distinct CDR3 sequences, about 28% appearing once. Input material: PBMCs. The gene calls are TRBV19 and TRBJ1-2, with 9 positions matching TRBD1. The receptor was derived from a woman aged 18-55 years in good health. The CDR3 is CASRSRDRVFEGYTF. The CDR3, as DNA: TGTGCCAGTAGGTCCAGGGACAGGGTTTTTGAAGGCTACACCTTC.